This T cell receptor beta chain comes out of a study of T cells in Graves' hyperthyroidism and ophthalmopathy. Recently diagnosed hyperthyroidism of less than 2 months' duration affected patients aged 18 to 65. Researchers amplified the TCR beta CDR3 regions from RNA transcripts. HTBI primers were the set used in a first-round RT-PCR of the TCR CDR3. TCRdb re-called the multiplex PCR reads with MiXCR, one entry per CDR3 protein. This table holds about 570,000 distinct CDR3 sequences, approximately 14% found once. Source material: blood. The sequence was collected from a woman between 40 and 50 years old with Graves' hyperthyroidism.

The CDR3 coding sequence is TGTGCCAGCAGTGAGAGCTCGGGCCCGGGACAGGGATCAGGGAATCAGCCCCAGCATTTT. It codes for CASSESSGPGQGSGNQPQHF. The J gene is TRBJ1-5, the V gene TRBV6-1, with 9 bases aligning to TRBD1. The V segment lost 3 bases and the J segment 4 bases; nucleotides outside the gene matches: 19. Germline-derived CDR1 and CDR2 are MNHNS and SASEGT. This CDR3 is 20 amino acids long.